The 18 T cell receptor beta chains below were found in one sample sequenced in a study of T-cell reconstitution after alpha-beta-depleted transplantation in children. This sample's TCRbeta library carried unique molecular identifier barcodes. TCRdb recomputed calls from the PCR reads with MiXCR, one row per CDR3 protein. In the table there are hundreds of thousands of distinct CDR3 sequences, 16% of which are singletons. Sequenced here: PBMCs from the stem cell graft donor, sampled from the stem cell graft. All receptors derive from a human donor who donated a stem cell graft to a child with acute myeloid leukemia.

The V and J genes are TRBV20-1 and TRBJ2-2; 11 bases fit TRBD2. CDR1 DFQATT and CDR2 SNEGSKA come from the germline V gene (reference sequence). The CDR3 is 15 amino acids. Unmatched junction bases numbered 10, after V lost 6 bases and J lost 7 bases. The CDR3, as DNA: TGCAGTGCCACGCTAGCGGGGGGTTGGATCGGGGAGCTGTTTTTT. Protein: CSATLAGGWIGELFF.

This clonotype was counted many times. In nucleotides, the CDR3 is TGTGCCAGCAGCTTATACGGCAGATCCTACGAGCAGTACTTC. Protein: CASSLYGRSYEQYF. V gene TRBV13 combines with J gene TRBJ2-7, with D unclear. The CDR3 totals 14 residues. CDR1 is PRHDT, CDR2 FYEKMQ, per germline (reference sequence). V was pared by 2 bases and J by 1 base, with 9 bases between.

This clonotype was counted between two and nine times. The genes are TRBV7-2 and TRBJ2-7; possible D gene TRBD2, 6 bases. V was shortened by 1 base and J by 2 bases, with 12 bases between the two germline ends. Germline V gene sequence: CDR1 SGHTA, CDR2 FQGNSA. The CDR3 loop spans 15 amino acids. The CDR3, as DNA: TGTGCCAGCAGCTTAGAGGCGGGGCGAACCTACGAGCAGTACGTC. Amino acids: CASSLEAGRTYEQYV.

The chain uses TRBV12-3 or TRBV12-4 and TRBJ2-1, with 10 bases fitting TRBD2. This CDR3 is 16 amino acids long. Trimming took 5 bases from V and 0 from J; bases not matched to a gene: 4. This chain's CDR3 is CASSHLAGVSYNEQFF. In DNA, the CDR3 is TGTGCCAGCAGTCATCTAGCGGGGGTCTCCTACAATGAGCAGTTCTTC.

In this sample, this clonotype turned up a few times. CDR3 nucleotides: TGTGCCAGCACCGACTCGGACAGGTACACCGGGGAGCTGTTTTTT. Its translation is CASTDSDRYTGELFF. The rearrangement uses TRBV9 and TRBJ2-2; the match to TRBD1 covers 7 bases. The CDR3 loop spans 15 amino acids. Trimming at V came to 6 bases and at J to 3 bases, leaving 8 bases not matched to a gene. CDR1 and CDR2 from the germline V gene are SGDLS and YYNGEE.

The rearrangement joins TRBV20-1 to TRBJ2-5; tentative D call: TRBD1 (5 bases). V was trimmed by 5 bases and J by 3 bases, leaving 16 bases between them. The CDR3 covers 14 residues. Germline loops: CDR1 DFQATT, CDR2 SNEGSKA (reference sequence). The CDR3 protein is CSAQQFQGEETQYF. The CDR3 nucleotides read TGCAGTGCTCAACAGTTCCAAGGGGAAGAGACCCAGTACTTC.

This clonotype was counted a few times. CDR3 DNA: TGCAGTGCTAGAGTGAGATCAAACGCTCGGAATGAGCAGTTCTTC. Amino acid sequence: CSARVRSNARNEQFF. The chain employs TRBV20-1 and TRBJ2-1; D not resolved. CDR1 DFQATT and CDR2 SNEGSKA come from the germline V gene (reference sequence). The CDR3 is made up of 15 amino acids. Trimming took 1 base from V and 7 from J, leaving 17 bases between them.

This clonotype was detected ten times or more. CDR3 sequence (DNA): TGTGCCAGCAGTTCACAGAGAAACACCATATATTTT. It yields the protein CASSSQRNTIYF. The chain is built from TRBV28 and TRBJ1-3; D unclear. CDR3 size: 12 residues. Germline V gene lookup returns CDR1 MDHEN and CDR2 SYDVKM. Trimming stripped 4 bases from V and 5 bases from J, with 6 bases between. The whole variable domain, filled in from reference TRBV28 and TRBJ1-3, reads DVKVTQSSRYLVKRTGEKVFLECVQDMDHENMFWYRQDPGLGLRLIYFSYDVKMKEKGDIPEGYSVSREKKERFSLILESASTNQTSMYLCASSSQRNTIYFGEGSWLTVV.

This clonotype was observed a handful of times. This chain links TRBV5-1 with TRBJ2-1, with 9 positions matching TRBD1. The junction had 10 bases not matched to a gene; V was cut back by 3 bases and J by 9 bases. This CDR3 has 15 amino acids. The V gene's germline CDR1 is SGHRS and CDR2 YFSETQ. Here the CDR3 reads CASSSPGQGMGEQFF. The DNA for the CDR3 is TGCGCCAGCAGCTCCCCCGGACAGGGGATGGGTGAGCAGTTCTTC.

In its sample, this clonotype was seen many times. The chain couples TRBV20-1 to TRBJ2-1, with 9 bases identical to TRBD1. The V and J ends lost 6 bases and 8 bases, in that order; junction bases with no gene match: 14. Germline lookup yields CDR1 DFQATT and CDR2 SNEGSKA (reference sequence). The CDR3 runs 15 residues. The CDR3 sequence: CSANEAGTGNDEQFF. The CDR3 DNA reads TGCAGTGCAAACGAAGCCGGGACAGGGAACGATGAGCAGTTCTTC.

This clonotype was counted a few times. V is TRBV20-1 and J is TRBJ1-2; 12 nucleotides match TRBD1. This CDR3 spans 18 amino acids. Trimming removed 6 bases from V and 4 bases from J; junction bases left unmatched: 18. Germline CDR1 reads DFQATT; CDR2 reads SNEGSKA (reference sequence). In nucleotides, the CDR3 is TGCAGTGCCCTCCGGCCGGGACAGGGGGCCCTAACCCTCTATGGCTACACCTTC. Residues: CSALRPGQGALTLYGYTF.

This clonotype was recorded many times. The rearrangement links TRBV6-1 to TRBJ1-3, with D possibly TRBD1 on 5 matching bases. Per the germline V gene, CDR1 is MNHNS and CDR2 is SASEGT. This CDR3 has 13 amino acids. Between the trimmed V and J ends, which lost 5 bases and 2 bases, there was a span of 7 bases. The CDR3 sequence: CASSQGPGNTIYF. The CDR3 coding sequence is TGTGCCAGCAGTCAGGGTCCTGGAAACACCATATATTTT.

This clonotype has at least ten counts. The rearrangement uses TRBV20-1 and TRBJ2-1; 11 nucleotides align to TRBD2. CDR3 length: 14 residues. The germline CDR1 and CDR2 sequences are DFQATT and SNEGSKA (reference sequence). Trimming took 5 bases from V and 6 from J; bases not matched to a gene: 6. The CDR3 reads CSALAGGQTNEQFF. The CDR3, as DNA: TGCAGTGCTTTAGCGGGGGGGCAAACCAATGAGCAGTTCTTC.

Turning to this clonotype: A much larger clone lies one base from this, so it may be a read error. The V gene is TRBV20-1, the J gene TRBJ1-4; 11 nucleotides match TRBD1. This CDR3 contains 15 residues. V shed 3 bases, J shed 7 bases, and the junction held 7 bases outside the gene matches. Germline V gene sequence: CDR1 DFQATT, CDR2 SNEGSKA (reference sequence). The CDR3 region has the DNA TGCAGTGCTAGGGTGACCGGGACAGGGGGTGAAAAACTGTTTTTT. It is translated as CSARVTGTGGEKLFF.

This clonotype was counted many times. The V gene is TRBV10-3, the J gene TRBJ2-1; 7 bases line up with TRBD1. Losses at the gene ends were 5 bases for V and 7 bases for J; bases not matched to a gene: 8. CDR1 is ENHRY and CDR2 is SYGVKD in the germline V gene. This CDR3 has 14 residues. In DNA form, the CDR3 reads TGTGCCATCAGTCGAGGGACAGTGATGAATGAGCAGTTCTTC. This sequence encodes CAISRGTVMNEQFF.

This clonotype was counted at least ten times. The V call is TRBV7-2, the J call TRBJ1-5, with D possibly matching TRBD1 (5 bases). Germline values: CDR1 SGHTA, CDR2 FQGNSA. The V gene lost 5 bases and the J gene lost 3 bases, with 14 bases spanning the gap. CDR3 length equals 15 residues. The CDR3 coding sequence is TGTGCCAGCAGCCCCCAGACAGTAACCAATCAGCCCCAGCATTTT. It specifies CASSPQTVTNQPQHF.

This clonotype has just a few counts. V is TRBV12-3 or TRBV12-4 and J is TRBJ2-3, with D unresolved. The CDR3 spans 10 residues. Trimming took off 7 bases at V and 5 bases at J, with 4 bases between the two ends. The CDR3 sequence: CASMGDTQYF. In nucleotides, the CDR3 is TGTGCCAGCATGGGAGATACGCAGTATTTT.

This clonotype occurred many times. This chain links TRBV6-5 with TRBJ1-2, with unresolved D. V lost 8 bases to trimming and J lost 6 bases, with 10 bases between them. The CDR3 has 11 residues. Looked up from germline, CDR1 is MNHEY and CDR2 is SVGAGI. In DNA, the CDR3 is TGTGCCAGCGGTAGGCGTCATGGCTACACCTTC. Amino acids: CASGRRHGYTF.